This T cell receptor beta chain was recorded in a study of cytomegalovirus exposure and HLA in healthy donors. The PCR employed 60 Vbeta primers together with 13 Jbeta primers. The repertoire was sequenced with immunoSEQ multiplex PCR; TCRdb's copy has only in-frame clones and lacks some. The data contain fewer than 250,000 clones, approximately 77% of them singletons. Germline V gene data show CDR1 as KGHSH and CDR2 as LQKENI. Trimming cost V 3 bases and J 0 bases; bases outside gene matches: 5. The CDR3 is made up of 16 amino acids. Overall study results and limits: Per a later analysis, HLA-associated TCR beta chains showed more clonal expansion than other, equally common TCR beta chains. Some highly shared sequence variants likely arose as a pipeline artifact.

In its sample, this clone was seen a few times. Its specificity is not known. Specimen: PBMCs. The chain is built from TRBV18 and TRBJ1-3; 7 bases are shared with TRBD1. The source of this sequence is a man aged 40-50 years in good health and CMV-seropositive. The CDR3 DNA is TGTGCCAGCTCACCGGGACAGTCAGCCTCTGGAAACACCATATATTTT. It encodes CASSPGQSASGNTIYF.